The sample holds many counts of the clone carrying this T cell receptor (beta chain). The method was immunoSEQ multiplex PCR; TCRdb's version includes in-frame clones alone and lacks a portion of them. The sample holds about 59,000 clones, about 73% seen once. V gave up 7 bases and J gave up 2 bases, with 9 bases separating them. Germline-derived CDR1 and CDR2 are MNHEY and SMNVEV (reference sequence). This CDR3 contains 14 residues. The record originates from a study of blood T cell repertoires in COVID-19. The sequencing input was peripheral blood. V and J are TRBV27 and TRBJ1-6; D gene uncertain. This receptor was taken from a woman between 65 and 79 years old with acute or convalescent COVID-19. DNA of the CDR3: TGTGCCAGCACCCGAGGAACCTATAATTCACCCCTCCACTTT. This gives the protein CASTRGTYNSPLHF.